These T cell receptor beta chains were read from a single sample in a study of radiotherapy plus CTLA-4 blockade in lung cancer. Assay: immunoSEQ multiplex PCR; the TCRdb copy retains only in-frame clones and omits some. Of 53,000 or so clones listed, 75% to 90% are singletons. This specimen consisted of peripheral blood, obtained from a patient treated with radiotherapy plus ipilimumab. These receptors came from a human donor with non-small cell lung cancer that progressed on radiotherapy plus ipilimumab. Some clones in this sample may be carry-over from other donors' samples. Both conserved end residues are part of each CDR3. A D gene is named only where the DNA matches it firmly. Expanded clones are given a class, and other clones once, few, many or no size at all.

>NA|TRBJ1-2|NA|TRBV11-2
CASSLGSNYGYTF
TGTGCCAGCAGCTTGGGTAGCAACTATGGCTACACCTTC
>NA|TRBJ1-1|NA|TRBV28
CASGRGGGSTEAFF
TGTGCCAGCGGGCGTGGGGGGGGATCCACTGAAGCTTTCTTT
>few|TRBJ1-3|NA|TRBV4-3
CASSRALGNTIYF
TGCGCCAGCAGCCGCGCACTCGGAAACACCATATATTTT
>few|TRBJ1-1|TRBD1|TRBV30
CAWTPQWTGGTEAFF
TGTGCCTGGACTCCTCAGTGGACAGGAGGCACTGAAGCTTTCTTT
>NA|TRBJ2-3|NA|TRBV11-2
CASSLHSLAALTDTQYF
TGTGCCAGCAGCTTACATTCCCTAGCCGCACTTACAGATACGCAGTATTTT
>NA|TRBJ2-5|TRBD2|TRBV5-1
CASSLTAGSSGETQYF
TGCGCCAGCAGCTTGACAGCGGGATCTTCCGGGGAGACCCAGTACTTC
>NA|TRBJ2-1|NA|TRBV5-1
CASSFTSIPYNEQFF
TGCGCCAGCAGCTTCACTAGCATCCCCTACAATGAGCAGTTCTTC
>few|TRBJ1-1|TRBD1|TRBV19
CASSSYRGDTEAFF
TGTGCCAGTAGTAGCTACAGGGGAGACACTGAAGCTTTCTTT
>NA|TRBJ1-2|NA|TRBV6-1
CASSVFRTIEGGYTF
TGTGCCAGCAGTGTATTTAGGACAATCGAAGGTGGCTACACCTTC
>NA|TRBJ2-5|NA|TRBV5-1
CASSDFRETQYF
TGCGCCAGCAGCGACTTCCGAGAGACCCAGTACTTC
>NA|TRBJ2-1|TRBD2|TRBV5-6
CASSFSGYYNEQFF
TGTGCCAGCAGCTTTAGCGGGTACTACAATGAGCAGTTCTTC
>NA|TRBJ1-5|TRBD1|TRBV19
CASSSRTGLQPQHF
TGTGCCAGTAGTTCTAGGACAGGGTTGCAGCCCCAGCATTTT
>NA|TRBJ1-1|NA|TRBV4-1
CASSQDLSGGKAFF
TGCGCCAGCAGCCAAGATCTGTCGGGGGGCAAAGCTTTCTTT
>NA|TRBJ2-7|NA|TRBV28
CASSLEQTYEQYF
TGTGCCAGCAGTTTGGAGCAGACCTACGAGCAGTACTTC
>NA|TRBJ2-4|TRBD1|TRBV29-1
CSVAPDRVSIQYF
TGCAGCGTCGCACCCGACAGGGTCTCCATTCAGTACTTC
>NA|TRBJ1-2|NA|TRBV30
CAWTGRSGYTF
TGTGCCTGGACCGGCAGGTCGGGCTACACCTTC
>NA|TRBJ1-2|NA|TRBV29-1
CSAGLENGYTF
TGCAGCGCCGGATTGGAGAATGGCTACACCTTC
>NA|TRBJ2-7|TRBD2|TRBV28
CASSLIGASGRVGQYF
TGTGCCAGCAGTTTAATCGGGGCTAGCGGGAGAGTCGGGCAGTACTTC
>NA|TRBJ2-3|TRBD1|TRBV10-3
CATTNRDRSTDTQYF
TGTGCCACCACGAACCGGGACAGAAGCACAGATACGCAGTATTTT
>NA|TRBJ2-3|TRBD1|TRBV6-1
CASSVNLGQGGTDTQYF
TGTGCCAGCAGTGTAAACCTCGGACAGGGAGGCACAGATACGCAGTATTTT
>NA|TRBJ1-4|TRBD1|TRBV11-2
CASSFFPGTGSTNEKLFF
TGTGCCAGCAGCTTTTTTCCCGGGACAGGGTCAACTAATGAAAAACTGTTTTTT
>NA|TRBJ1-4|TRBD1|TRBV14
CASSIQGAGEKLFF
TGTGCCAGCAGTATACAGGGGGCTGGGGAAAAACTGTTTTTT
>NA|TRBJ2-7|NA|TRBV18
CASSPTGYEQYF
TGTGCCAGCTCACCGACAGGCTACGAGCAGTACTTC
>NA|TRBJ2-5|TRBD1|TRBV18
CASSPPMGQGGQETQYF
TGTGCCAGCTCACCACCCATGGGACAGGGAGGCCAAGAGACCCAGTACTTC